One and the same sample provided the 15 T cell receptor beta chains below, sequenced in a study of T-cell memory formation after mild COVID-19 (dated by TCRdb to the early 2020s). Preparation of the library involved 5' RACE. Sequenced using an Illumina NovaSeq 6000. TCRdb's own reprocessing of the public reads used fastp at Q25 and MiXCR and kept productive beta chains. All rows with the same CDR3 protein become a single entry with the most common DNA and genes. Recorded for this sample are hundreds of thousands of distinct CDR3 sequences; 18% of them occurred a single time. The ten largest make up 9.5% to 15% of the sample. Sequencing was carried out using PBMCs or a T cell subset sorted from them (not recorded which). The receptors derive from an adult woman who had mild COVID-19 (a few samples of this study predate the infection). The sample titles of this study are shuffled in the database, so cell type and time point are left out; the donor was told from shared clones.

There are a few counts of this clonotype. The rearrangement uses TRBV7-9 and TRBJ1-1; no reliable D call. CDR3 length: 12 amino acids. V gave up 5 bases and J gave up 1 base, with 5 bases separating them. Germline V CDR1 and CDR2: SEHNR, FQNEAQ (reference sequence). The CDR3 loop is CASSGQNTEAFF. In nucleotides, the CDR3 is TGTGCCAGCAGCGGTCAGAACACTGAAGCTTTCTTT. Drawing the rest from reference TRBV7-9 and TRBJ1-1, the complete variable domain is DTGVSQNPRHKITKRGQNVTFRCDPISEHNRLYWYRQTLGQGPEFLTYFQNEAQLEKSRLLSDRFSAERPKGSFSTLEIQRTEQGDSAMYLCASSGQNTEAFFGQGTRLTVV.

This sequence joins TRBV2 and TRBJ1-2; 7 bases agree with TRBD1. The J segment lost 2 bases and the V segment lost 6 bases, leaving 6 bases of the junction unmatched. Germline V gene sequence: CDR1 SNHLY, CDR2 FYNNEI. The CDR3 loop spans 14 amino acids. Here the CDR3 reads CASRNRGPNYGYTF. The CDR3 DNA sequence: TGTGCCAGCAGGAACAGGGGACCAAACTATGGCTACACCTTC.

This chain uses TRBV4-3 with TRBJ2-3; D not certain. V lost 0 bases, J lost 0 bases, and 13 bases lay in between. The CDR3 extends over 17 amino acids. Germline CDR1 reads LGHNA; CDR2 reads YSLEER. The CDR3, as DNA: TGCGCCAGCAGCCAAGAGAGACGTCTCGGTAGCACAGATACGCAGTATTTT. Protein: CASSQERRLGSTDTQYF.

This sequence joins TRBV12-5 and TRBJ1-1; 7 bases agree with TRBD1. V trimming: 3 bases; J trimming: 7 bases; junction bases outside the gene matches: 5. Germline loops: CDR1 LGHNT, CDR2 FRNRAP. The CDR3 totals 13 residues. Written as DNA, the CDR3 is TGTGCTAGTGGTTTAAGCCGGGACAGTGAAGCTTTCTTT. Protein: CASGLSRDSEAFF.

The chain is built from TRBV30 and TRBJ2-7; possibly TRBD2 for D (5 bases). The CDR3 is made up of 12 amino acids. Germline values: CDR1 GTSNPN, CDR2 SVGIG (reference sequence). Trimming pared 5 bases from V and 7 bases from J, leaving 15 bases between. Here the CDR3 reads CAWGPGVGEQYF. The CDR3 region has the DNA TGTGCCTGGGGACCCGGGGTGGGGGAGCAGTACTTC.

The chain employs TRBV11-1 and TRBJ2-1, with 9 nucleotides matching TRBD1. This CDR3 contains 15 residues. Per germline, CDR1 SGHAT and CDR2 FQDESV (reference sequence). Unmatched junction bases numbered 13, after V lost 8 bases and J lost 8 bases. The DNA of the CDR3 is TGTGCCAGCTCCCGGAGGGTCCGACAGGGGGATGAGCAGTTCTTC. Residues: CASSRRVRQGDEQFF.

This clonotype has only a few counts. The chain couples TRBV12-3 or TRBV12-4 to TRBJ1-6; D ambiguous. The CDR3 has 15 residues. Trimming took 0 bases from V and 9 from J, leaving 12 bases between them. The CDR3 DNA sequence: TGTGCCAGCAGTTTAGCCGCGGCTCCTAGTTCACCCCTCCACTTT. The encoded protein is CASSLAAAPSSPLHF.

CDR3 DNA: TGTGCCAGCAGTTACTCAGACGGCCCCGGGGAGCTGTTTTTT. This sequence encodes CASSYSDGPGELFF. V is TRBV6-5 and J is TRBJ2-2; no clear D. The CDR3 loop spans 14 amino acids. Germline loops: CDR1 MNHEY, CDR2 SVGAGI. Deletions cut 0 bases from V and 6 bases from J, with 8 bases between.

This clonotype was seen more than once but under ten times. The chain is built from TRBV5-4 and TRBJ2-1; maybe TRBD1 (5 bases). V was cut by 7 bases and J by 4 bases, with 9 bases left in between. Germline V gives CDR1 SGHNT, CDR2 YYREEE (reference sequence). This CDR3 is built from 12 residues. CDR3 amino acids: CASGRQYNEQFF. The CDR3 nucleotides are TGTGCCAGCGGTAGACAGTACAATGAGCAGTTCTTC. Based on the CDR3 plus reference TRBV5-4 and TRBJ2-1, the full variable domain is ETGVTQSPTHLIKTRGQQVTLRCSSQSGHNTVSWYQQALGQGPQFIFQYYREEENGRGNFPPRFSGLQFPNYSSELNVNALELDDSALYLCASGRQYNEQFFGPGTRLTVL.

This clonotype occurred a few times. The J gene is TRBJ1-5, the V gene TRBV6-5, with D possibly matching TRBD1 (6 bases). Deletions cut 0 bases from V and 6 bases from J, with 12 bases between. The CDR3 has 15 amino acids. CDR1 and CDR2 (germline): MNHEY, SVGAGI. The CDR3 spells CASSYSGGPGQPQHF. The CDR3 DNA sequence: TGTGCCAGCAGTTACTCGGGGGGGCCGGGTCAGCCCCAGCATTTT.

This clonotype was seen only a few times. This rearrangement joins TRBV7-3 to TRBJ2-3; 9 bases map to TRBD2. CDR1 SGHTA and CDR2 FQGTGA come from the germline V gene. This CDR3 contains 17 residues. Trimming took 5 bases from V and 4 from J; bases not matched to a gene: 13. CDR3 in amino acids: CASSVRGRGGPPDTQYF. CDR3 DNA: TGTGCCAGCAGCGTACGGGGGCGGGGGGGCCCCCCAGATACGCAGTATTTT.

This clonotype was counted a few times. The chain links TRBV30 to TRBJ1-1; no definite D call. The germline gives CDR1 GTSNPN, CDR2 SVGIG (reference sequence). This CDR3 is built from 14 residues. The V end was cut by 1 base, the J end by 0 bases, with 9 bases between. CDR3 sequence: CAWSEESLNTEAFF. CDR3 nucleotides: TGTGCCTGGAGTGAGGAGTCACTGAACACTGAAGCTTTCTTT.

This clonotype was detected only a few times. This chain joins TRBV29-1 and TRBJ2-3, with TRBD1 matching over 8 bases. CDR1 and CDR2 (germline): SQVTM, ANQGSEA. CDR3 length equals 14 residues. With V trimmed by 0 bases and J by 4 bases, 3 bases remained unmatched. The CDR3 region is CSVEDGQGSDTQYF. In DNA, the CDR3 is TGCAGCGTTGAAGACGGACAGGGATCAGATACGCAGTATTTT.

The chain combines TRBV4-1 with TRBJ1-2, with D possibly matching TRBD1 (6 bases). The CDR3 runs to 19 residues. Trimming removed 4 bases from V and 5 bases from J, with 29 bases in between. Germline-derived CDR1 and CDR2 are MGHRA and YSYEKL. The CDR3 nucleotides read TGCGCCAGCAGCCTATTTAGCCCCCGGGACAAAAGCCGAACTTATGGCTACACCTTC. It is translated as CASSLFSPRDKSRTYGYTF.

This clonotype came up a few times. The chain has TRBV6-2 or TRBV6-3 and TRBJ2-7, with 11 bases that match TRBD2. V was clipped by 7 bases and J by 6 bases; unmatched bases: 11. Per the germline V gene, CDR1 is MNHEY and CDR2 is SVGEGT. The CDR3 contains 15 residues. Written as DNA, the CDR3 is TGTGCCAGCACCCAAAGTCGGCTAGCGGGAGGCGAGCAGTACTTC. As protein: CASTQSRLAGGEQYF.